Reported below is one TCR beta chain. CD8+ and CD4+ blood T cells underwent TCR beta sequencing. After extraction with the RNeasy kit, 0.5 to 1 ug of the RNA was reverse transcribed using random hexamers. Amplification of TCR beta CDR3 across 54 Vbeta and 13 Jbeta was performed with immunoSEQ multiplex PCR. MiXCR, run by TCRdb on the immunoSEQ multiplex PCR reads, gives a single entry per CDR3 protein. Of some 170,000 distinct CDR3 sequences detected, about 93% appear once; the ten largest clones hold 0.13%. The data were taken from a study of CD8 T cells in Susac syndrome. The CDR3 contains 10 residues. Per the germline V gene, CDR1 is DFQATT and CDR2 is SNEGSKA (reference sequence). V lost 4 bases to trimming and J lost 8 bases, with 8 bases between them.

Sequences were obtained from CD4+ T cells from PBMCs. V gene TRBV20-1 combines with J gene TRBJ1-1; D gene ambiguous. This clonotype originated in a human donor in good health. CDR3 amino acids: CSATRVEAFF. CDR3 nucleotides: TGCAGTGCTACTAGGGTCGAAGCTTTCTTT.